This T cell receptor beta chain was found in a study of T cell changes during pregnancy in multiple sclerosis. Profiling relied on immunoSEQ multiplex PCR, and the TCRdb table lists in-frame clones only, not all of them. The table has more than 45,000 clones, 93% seen once. The CDR3 consists of 15 residues. Germline V CDR1 and CDR2: MGHDK, SYGVNS. V was clipped by 6 bases and J by 2 bases, with 15 bases between them. The specimen was CD8+ T cells from peripheral blood mononuclear cells, collected in the second trimester of pregnancy. J is TRBJ2-3 and V is TRBV25-1; D gene ambiguous. The sequence came from a female donor with multiple sclerosis, enrolled in a pregnancy study. The CDR3 sequence: CASSRGTITTDTQYF. The CDR3 DNA reads TGTGCCAGCAGCCGAGGTACTATAACCACAGATACGCAGTATTTT.